These 31 T cell receptor beta chains originate from one sample sequenced in a study of T cells in Graves' hyperthyroidism and ophthalmopathy. RNA transcripts gave rise to amplified TCR beta CDR3 regions. First-round RT-PCR with HTBI primers amplified the TCR CDR3 region. MiXCR, run by TCRdb on the multiplex PCR reads, gives a single entry per CDR3 protein. Of more than 450,000 distinct CDR3 sequences in the sample, just under 20% were seen once. Sequencing was performed on blood. Receptor source: a man aged 35 to 55 with Graves' ophthalmopathy.

The gene calls are TRBV30 and TRBJ2-5; 8 bases match TRBD2. CDR1 is GTSNPN, CDR2 SVGIG, per germline (reference sequence). The CDR3 consists of 16 residues. Trimming cost V 0 bases and J 6 bases; bases outside gene matches: 12. The CDR3 sequence is CAWSVRGGLAAKTQYF. DNA for the CDR3: TGTGCCTGGAGTGTACGGGGGGGCCTAGCCGCGAAGACCCAGTACTTC.

CDR3 sequence: CASSSAGGQFNTDTQYF. CDR3 coding DNA: TGCGCCAGCAGCTCGGCCGGGGGACAGTTTAACACAGATACGCAGTATTTT. The chain recombines TRBV5-1 with TRBJ2-3; the D gene is possibly TRBD1 (7 bases). Germline V gene sequence: CDR1 SGHRS, CDR2 YFSETQ. The CDR3 loop spans 17 amino acids. V shed 3 bases and J shed 2 bases, with 19 bases lying between them.

This chain uses TRBV27 with TRBJ2-4; TRBD1 matches 8 bases. Germline values: CDR1 MNHEY, CDR2 SMNVEV (reference sequence). The CDR3 has 16 amino acids. The V segment lost 3 bases and the J segment 2 bases; nucleotides outside the gene matches: 6. Here the CDR3 reads CASSFGDRGSKNIQYF. CDR3 sequence (DNA): TGTGCCAGCAGTTTCGGAGACAGGGGATCCAAAAACATTCAGTACTTC.

Ten or more counts support this clonotype. No DNA is shown, since the ends of the CDR3 on it are uncertain; the CDR3 is the one TCRdb lists. V and J are TRBV20-1 and TRBJ2-1. The CDR3 length is 12 residues, termini included. The germline V gene encodes CDR1 DFQATT and CDR2 SNEGSKA (reference sequence). CDR3 loop: CSSSGLPNEQFF.

This clonotype was seen many times. V gene TRBV2 combines with J gene TRBJ2-3; possibly TRBD1 or TRBD2 for D (6 bases each). CDR3 length equals 18 residues. Trimming took off 6 bases at V and 1 base at J, with 23 bases between the two ends. Germline V gene sequence: CDR1 SNHLY, CDR2 FYNNEI. For the CDR3, the DNA is TGTGCCAGCAGCGGGGGCCTCCAAGGGTCCACGGGCACAGATACGCAGTATTTT. Protein product: CASSGGLQGSTGTDTQYF.

This clonotype has just a few counts. V usage is TRBV6-1 and J usage is TRBJ1-4, with 9 bases fitting TRBD1. Germline loops: CDR1 MNHNS, CDR2 SASEGT. The CDR3 is 15 residues long. V trimming: 6 bases; J trimming: 7 bases; junction bases outside the gene matches: 9. The DNA of the CDR3 is TGTGCCAGCAGGTTTGGGACAGGGTTCAGTGAAAAACTGTTTTTT. Protein product: CASRFGTGFSEKLFF.

The rearrangement links TRBV3-2 to TRBJ2-1; the tabulated D call, TRBD2, remains unverified against the DNA. TRBV3-2 counts as a pseudogene. The CDR3 is made up of 16 amino acids. The CDR3 DNA follows: TGTGCCAGCAGCCAAATACAGAAGACTAGAATCTATGAGCAGTTCTTC. Translation: CASSQIQKTRIYEQFF.

This clonotype was recorded at least ten times. The rearrangement uses TRBV7-2 and TRBJ2-2, with D unclear. The V and J ends lost 5 bases and 1 base respectively, with 8 bases between them. CDR3 size: 14 residues. CDR1 SGHTA and CDR2 FQGNSA come from the germline V gene. Written as DNA, the CDR3 is TGTGCCAGCAGCCCAGACTGGAACACCGGGGAGCTGTTTTTT. Its protein is CASSPDWNTGELFF. Using reference TRBV7-2 and TRBJ2-2 for the parts outside the CDR3, the full variable domain is GAGVSQSPSNKVTEKGKDVELRCDPISGHTALYWYRQSLGQGLEFLIYFQGNSAPDKSGLPSDRFSAERTGGSVSTLTIQRTQQEDSAVYLCASSPDWNTGELFFGEGSRLTVL.

The chain couples TRBV4-2 to TRBJ1-6; 9 bases line up with TRBD1. V dropped 0 bases and J dropped 8; count of bases not matched to a gene: 2. From germline, CDR1 is LGHNA and CDR2 YNFKEQ. The CDR3 length is 15 residues. CDR3 in DNA: TGTGCCAGCAGCCAAGAAAGGGACAGGGATTCACCCCTCCACTTT. Its translation: CASSQERDRDSPLHF.

The chain links TRBV2 to TRBJ1-5; D gene uncertain. CDR3 length equals 14 residues. Germline CDR1 is SNHLY and CDR2 is FYNNEI. Between the trimmed V and J ends, which lost 1 base and 3 bases, there was a span of 7 bases. CDR3 amino acids: CASSEGVTNQPQHF. CDR3 in DNA: TGTGCCAGCAGTGAAGGGGTGACCAATCAGCCCCAGCATTTT.

J is TRBJ1-2 and V is TRBV4-2; 7 bases agree with TRBD1. Trimming at V came to 3 bases and at J to 4 bases, leaving 8 bases not matched to a gene. This CDR3 has 15 amino acids. Looked up from germline, CDR1 is LGHNA and CDR2 is YNFKEQ. As DNA, the CDR3 is TGTGCCAGCAGCCACCCTGACAGGGAGGGCTATGGCTACACCTTC. Translation: CASSHPDREGYGYTF.

This clonotype was seen repeatedly, ten times or more. This chain joins TRBV18 and TRBJ1-1; D call uncertain. Germline loops: CDR1 KGHSH, CDR2 LQKENI. Deletions cut 2 bases from V and 8 bases from J, with 9 bases between. The CDR3 covers 12 residues. CDR3 protein: CASSPTSSEAFF. CDR3 sequence (DNA): TGTGCCAGCTCACCAACGAGTTCCGAAGCTTTCTTT.

This clonotype showed up just a few times. The J gene is TRBJ1-4, the V gene TRBV20-1; TRBD1 is a possible D gene (5 bases). Germline lookup yields CDR1 DFQATT and CDR2 SNEGSKA (reference sequence). Trimming left V 4 bases short and J 5 bases short, with 11 bases between. The CDR3 spans 13 residues. CDR3 sequence: CSAKGSGNEKLFF. CDR3 DNA sequence: TGCAGTGCTAAGGGGAGCGGAAATGAAAAACTGTTTTTT.

This clonotype appeared many times. The chain recombines TRBV6-1 with TRBJ2-7, with TRBD2 matching 11 bases. Trimming cost V 5 bases and J 1 base; bases outside gene matches: 7. This CDR3 has 16 amino acids. Looked up from germline, CDR1 is MNHNS and CDR2 is SASEGT. The CDR3 sequence is CASSHAGTSGSYEQYF. The CDR3 region has the DNA TGTGCCAGCAGTCATGCCGGGACTAGCGGTTCCTACGAGCAGTACTTC.

This clonotype has ten or more counts. The V call is TRBV30, the J call TRBJ1-1; D unclear. Trimming stripped 2 bases from V and 2 bases from J, with 6 bases between. The length of the CDR3 is 12 residues. Germline CDR1 is GTSNPN and CDR2 is SVGIG (reference sequence). CDR3 coding DNA: TGTGCCTGGAGTACAGCTAACACTGAAGCTTTCTTT. This sequence encodes CAWSTANTEAFF.

This clonotype was detected many times. The chain couples TRBV6-2 or TRBV6-3 to TRBJ2-7; TRBD1 matches 7 bases. There are 14 residues in the CDR3. Trimming cost V 2 bases and J 2 bases; bases outside gene matches: 3. Germline assignment: CDR1 MNHEY and CDR2 SVGEGT. CDR3 amino acids: CASSYEGTAYEQYF. In nucleotides, the CDR3 is TGTGCCAGCAGTTACGAAGGGACAGCCTACGAGCAGTACTTC.

The chain employs TRBV5-1 and TRBJ1-1; D perhaps matches TRBD1 (6 bases). Trimming left V 5 bases short and J 2 bases short, with 16 bases between. CDR1 and CDR2 (germline): SGHRS, YFSETQ. CDR3 length: 15 amino acids. This chain's CDR3 is CASSRRPGQNTEAFF. The CDR3 DNA reads TGCGCCAGCAGTCGGAGACCGGGACAAAACACTGAAGCTTTCTTT.

The chain employs TRBV4-2 and TRBJ2-1, with 8 positions matching TRBD2. The V segment lost 4 bases and the J segment 8 bases; nucleotides outside the gene matches: 4. The CDR3 is 13 residues long. CDR1 and CDR2 (germline): LGHNA, YNFKEQ. The CDR3 is CASSLSGSYEQFF. CDR3 DNA: TGTGCCAGCAGCCTAAGCGGGAGTTATGAGCAGTTCTTC.

This clonotype was seen ten or more times. This chain connects TRBV7-8 to TRBJ2-3; TRBD1 matches 10 bases. This CDR3 is 19 amino acids long. Germline trimming cut 0 bases from V and 5 bases from J; bases unmatched to any gene: 14. Per the germline V gene, CDR1 is SGHVS and CDR2 is FQNEAQ. Here the CDR3 reads CASSLALKLGQGTGDTQYF. CDR3 coding DNA: TGTGCCAGCAGCTTAGCGCTAAAATTGGGACAGGGGACGGGAGATACGCAGTATTTT.

CDR3 sequence reads: CASSPPRDSPLHF. The CDR3, as DNA: TGCGCCAGCAGCCCCCCGAGGGATTCACCCCTCCACTTT. The chain links TRBV4-1 to TRBJ1-6; D remains ambiguous. V was trimmed by 4 bases and J by 8 bases, leaving 9 bases between them. The V gene's germline CDR1 is MGHRA and CDR2 YSYEKL. CDR3 length: 13 amino acids.

This clonotype was detected only a few times. The chain has TRBV6-2 or TRBV6-3 and TRBJ2-5; D is unclear. This CDR3 is built from 12 residues. The germline V gene encodes CDR1 MNHEY and CDR2 SVGEGT. V lost 8 bases, J lost 5 bases, and 12 bases lay in between. Written as DNA, the CDR3 is TGTGCCAGCTGCGAGTCCTACGAGACCCAGTACTTC. Protein: CASCESYETQYF.

The chain uses TRBV7-2 and TRBJ1-1; D is perhaps TRBD1 (5 bases). V shed 2 bases and J shed 6 bases, with 19 bases lying between them. The CDR3 consists of 16 residues. CDR1 and CDR2 from the germline V gene are SGHTA and FQGNSA. DNA for the CDR3: TGTGCCAGCAGCTTAAAGTCGGGGGGGTGGGGGGCTGAAGCTTTCTTT. Translating gives CASSLKSGGWGAEAFF.

The chain employs TRBV6-1 and TRBJ2-7, with 13 bases that match TRBD2. CDR1 and CDR2 from the germline V gene are MNHNS and SASEGT. Germline trimming cut 0 bases from V and 5 bases from J; bases unmatched to any gene: 4. This CDR3 has 16 residues. The CDR3 loop reads CASSEATSGRANEQYF. CDR3 in DNA: TGTGCCAGCAGTGAAGCTACTAGCGGGAGGGCCAACGAGCAGTACTTC.

At least ten counts were recorded for this clonotype. V and J are TRBV20-1 and TRBJ1-1; D is unclear. This CDR3 comprises 15 residues. Trimming stripped 2 bases from V and 1 base from J, with 14 bases between. Per germline, CDR1 DFQATT and CDR2 SNEGSKA (reference sequence). The CDR3 DNA is TGCAGTGCTAGACAGGTAGCCTCAGAGAACACTGAAGCTTTCTTT. Protein product: CSARQVASENTEAFF.

V is TRBV7-2 and J is TRBJ2-5; a weak D match, TRBD2 (5 bases). Looked up from germline, CDR1 is SGHTA and CDR2 is FQGNSA. The V and J ends lost 3 bases and 3 bases respectively, with 8 bases between them. CDR3 length: 13 residues. This CDR3 reads CASSFAREETQYF. CDR3 coding DNA: TGTGCCAGCAGCTTCGCGCGGGAAGAGACCCAGTACTTC.

This clonotype appeared many times. V usage is TRBV11-2 and J usage is TRBJ2-7; D not certain. Trimming took off 5 bases at V and 3 bases at J, with 11 bases between the two ends. There are 13 residues in the CDR3. Germline CDR1 SGHAT, CDR2 FQNNGV. CDR3: CASSPRTGYEQYF. CDR3 nucleotides: TGTGCCAGCAGCCCACGGACCGGCTACGAGCAGTACTTC.

V is TRBV10-2 and J is TRBJ2-7; 10 bases are shared with TRBD2. With 6 bases clipped from V and 0 bases from J, the junction kept 2 bases outside the gene matches. Per the germline V gene, CDR1 is WSHSY and CDR2 is SAAADI. The CDR3 extends over 14 amino acids. The CDR3 spells CASRGTSDSYEQYF. The CDR3 DNA is TGCGCCAGCAGGGGGACTAGCGACTCCTACGAGCAGTACTTC.

This clonotype was detected many times. The genes are TRBV18 and TRBJ1-1; no firm D call. Germline V lookup: CDR1 KGHSH, CDR2 LQKENI. The CDR3 contains 15 residues. Deletions cut 0 bases from V and 0 bases from J, with 8 bases between. The CDR3 spells CASSPPTVMNTEAFF. Written as DNA, the CDR3 is TGTGCCAGCTCACCACCGACGGTAATGAACACTGAAGCTTTCTTT.

The J gene is TRBJ2-4, the V gene TRBV18, with D unclear. Between the trimmed V and J ends, which lost 5 bases and 4 bases, there was a span of 15 bases. The length of the CDR3 is 15 residues. Germline V lookup: CDR1 KGHSH, CDR2 LQKENI. The CDR3 here is CASSKKVGSKNIQYF. CDR3 DNA sequence: TGTGCCAGCTCAAAGAAAGTGGGGTCAAAAAACATTCAGTACTTC.

In this sample, this clonotype turned up a few times. The V gene is TRBV19, the J gene TRBJ1-6, with 7 bases that match TRBD1. There are 16 residues in the CDR3. Losses at the gene ends were 6 bases for V and 0 bases for J; bases not matched to a gene: 5. CDR1 is LNHDA, CDR2 SQIVND, per germline (reference sequence). The CDR3 DNA sequence: TGTGCCAGTAGCACAGGGGTAAGCTCCTATAATTCACCCCTCCACTTT. Translating gives CASSTGVSSYNSPLHF.

This clonotype showed up many times. This chain uses TRBV7-2 with TRBJ2-1; 11 bases map to TRBD2. After removal of 1 base from V and 0 bases from J, the junction contained 11 bases not matched to a gene. The CDR3 runs 20 residues. Per the germline V gene, CDR1 is SGHTA and CDR2 is FQGNSA. As DNA, the CDR3 is TGTGCCAGCAGCTTAGAGGGGACTAGCGGCCTTTTAAGCTCCTACAATGAGCAGTTCTTC. It yields the protein CASSLEGTSGLLSSYNEQFF.